Reported below is one T cell receptor beta chain. The data belong to a study of T-cell memory formation after mild COVID-19. TCRdb analysed the 5' RACE reads with MiXCR anew, one entry per CDR3 protein. The profile shows 350,000 to 500,000 distinct CDR3 sequences, roughly 18% of them singletons. V was pared by 5 bases and J by 6 bases, with 17 bases between. Per germline, CDR1 MNHEY and CDR2 SVGEGT. The CDR3 runs 15 residues. The genes are TRBV6-2 or TRBV6-3 and TRBJ2-4; TRBD2 might be the D (7 bases). What was sequenced was PBMCs or a T cell subset sorted from them (not recorded which). This TCR came from a man aged 18 to 29 who had mild COVID-19 (a few samples of this study predate the infection). Cell type and time point are not known. CDR3 nucleotide sequence: TGTGCCAGCAGTACCCCCCAAGGGGGGGCAAACATTCAGTACTTC. Its translation: CASSTPQGGANIQYF.